This T cell receptor beta chain was recovered during a study of blood T cell repertoires in COVID-19. Study at large: The analysed material was cDNA or gDNA that came from T cells, B-cell-depleted T cells, or PBMCs.

Assay used: immunoSEQ multiplex PCR; TCRdb lists only in-frame clones, some missing. The repertoire has 150,000 to 200,000 clones, around 87% of them found once; the top ten carry 0.99%. The sequencing input was peripheral blood. This TCR was recovered from a man younger than 30 with acute or convalescent COVID-19.

CDR3 bases: TGTGCCAGCAGTGCACGACAGGGCCGGGATCAGCCCCAGCATTTT. Its protein product is CASSARQGRDQPQHF. The rearrangement joins TRBV27 to TRBJ1-5; 7 nucleotides line up with TRBD1. The junction had 9 bases not matched to a gene; V was cut back by 5 bases and J by 5 bases. The CDR3 consists of 15 residues. Germline values: CDR1 MNHEY, CDR2 SMNVEV (reference sequence).